These T cell receptor beta chains were read from a single sample in a study of blood T cell repertoires in COVID-19. Assay: immunoSEQ multiplex PCR; the TCRdb copy retains only in-frame clones and omits some. The repertoire consists of around 150,000 clones, with about 80% occurring once and the leading ten covering less than 2.5%. The sample was peripheral blood. The source of these receptors is a man in his sixties or seventies with acute or convalescent COVID-19. CDR3s include the opening cysteine and the closing phenylalanine or tryptophan. A D gene is named only where the DNA matches it firmly. Rows may omit the clone size; those that give it use once, few, many or a size class.

V gene: TRBV3-1/TRBV3-2
clone size: -
J gene: TRBJ1-1
D gene: -
CDR3 DNA: TGTGCCAGCAGCCAAGTGCGAGTGAACACTGAAGCTTTCTTT
CDR3 protein: CASSQVRVNTEAFF

V gene: TRBV7-2
clone size: -
J gene: TRBJ2-3
D gene: TRBD2
CDR3 DNA: TGTGCCAGCAGCGCCCAGAGCGGGGGAGTCGCAGATACGCAGTATTTT
CDR3 protein: CASSAQSGGVADTQYF

V gene: TRBV4-1
clone size: -
J gene: TRBJ2-7
D gene: -
CDR3 DNA: TGCGCCAGCAGCCAAGATGATAGGCAGGTTGACGAGCAGTACTTC
CDR3 protein: CASSQDDRQVDEQYF

V gene: TRBV27
clone size: -
J gene: TRBJ2-6
D gene: TRBD1
CDR3 DNA: TGTGCCAGCAGTTTGGGACAGTTTAGCTCTGGGGCCAACGTCCTGACTTTC
CDR3 protein: CASSLGQFSSGANVLTF

V gene: TRBV10-3
clone size: -
J gene: TRBJ2-3
D gene: -
CDR3 DNA: TGTGCCATCAGGGACACTACTAGCACAGATACGCAGTATTTT
CDR3 protein: CAIRDTTSTDTQYF

V gene: TRBV18
clone size: -
J gene: TRBJ2-2
D gene: -
CDR3 DNA: TGTGCCAGCTCACCAAGGCCACAGGGCGGTAGCACCGGGGAGCTGTTTTTT
CDR3 protein: CASSPRPQGGSTGELFF

V gene: TRBV5-1
clone size: -
J gene: TRBJ2-7
D gene: -
CDR3 DNA: TGCGCCAGCAGCTTATCGAATGGCGGGACGGACGAGCAGTACTTC
CDR3 protein: CASSLSNGGTDEQYF

V gene: TRBV6-5
clone size: -
J gene: TRBJ1-1
D gene: -
CDR3 DNA: TGTGCCAGCCAGAGGGAGGCTGAAGCTTTCTTT
CDR3 protein: CASQREAEAFF

V gene: TRBV23-1
clone size: -
J gene: TRBJ2-5
D gene: -
CDR3 DNA: TGCGCCAGCAGTCACTCTGACAGCTTCTACCAAGAGACCCAGTACTTC
CDR3 protein: CASSHSDSFYQETQYF

V gene: TRBV12-5
clone size: few
J gene: TRBJ2-5
D gene: TRBD1
CDR3 DNA: TGTGCTAGTGGTTTGAACAGGGGAGAGACCCAGTACTTC
CDR3 protein: CASGLNRGETQYF

V gene: TRBV6-1
clone size: once
J gene: TRBJ1-4
D gene: TRBD1
CDR3 DNA: TGTGCCAGCAGTGTCCACGGGACAGGGAGTAATGAAAAACTGTTTTTT
CDR3 protein: CASSVHGTGSNEKLFF

V gene: TRBV3-1/TRBV3-2
clone size: -
J gene: TRBJ1-1
D gene: -
CDR3 DNA: TGTGCCAGCAGCCAAGTGGCGGGGACTGAAGCTTTCTTT
CDR3 protein: CASSQVAGTEAFF

V gene: TRBV27
clone size: -
J gene: TRBJ1-1
D gene: -
CDR3 DNA: TGTGCAGCTGACAGGAACACTGAAGCTTTCTTT
CDR3 protein: CAADRNTEAFF

V gene: TRBV5-6
clone size: -
J gene: TRBJ1-2
D gene: TRBD1
CDR3 DNA: TGTGCCAGCACCAGGACAGGGCCCCATGGCTACACCTTC
CDR3 protein: CASTRTGPHGYTF

V gene: TRBV5-4
clone size: -
J gene: TRBJ2-7
D gene: -
CDR3 DNA: TGTGCCAGCAGCCTTCAACAGGTCCCCTACGAGCAGTACTTC
CDR3 protein: CASSLQQVPYEQYF

V gene: TRBV19
clone size: -
J gene: TRBJ2-7
D gene: -
CDR3 DNA: TGTGCCAGTAGTTCGCGGCCTCCCTACGAGCAGTACTTC
CDR3 protein: CASSSRPPYEQYF

V gene: TRBV6-1
clone size: -
J gene: TRBJ1-5
D gene: -
CDR3 DNA: TGTGCCAGCAGTGGTCTCCCGCCGGGTCCATATAGCAATCAGCCCCAGCATTTT
CDR3 protein: CASSGLPPGPYSNQPQHF

V gene: TRBV4-1
clone size: -
J gene: TRBJ2-1
D gene: -
CDR3 DNA: TGCGCCAGCAGCCAAGATCCCTCCGGACTTTACAGCTCCTACAATGAGCAGTTCTTC
CDR3 protein: CASSQDPSGLYSSYNEQFF

V gene: TRBV5-1
clone size: -
J gene: TRBJ2-7
D gene: -
CDR3 DNA: TGCGCCAGCAGCTCTCAGGGGCGCAGGGACGAGCAGTACTTC
CDR3 protein: CASSSQGRRDEQYF

V gene: TRBV3-1/TRBV3-2
clone size: -
J gene: TRBJ2-5
D gene: TRBD1
CDR3 DNA: TGTGCCAGCAGCCAAGGACAGGGGGGGCAAGAGACCCAGTACTTC
CDR3 protein: CASSQGQGGQETQYF

V gene: TRBV6-5
clone size: -
J gene: TRBJ1-2
D gene: TRBD1
CDR3 DNA: TGTGCCAGCAGTTATCAGGGGGGCGCTAACTATGGCTACACCTTC
CDR3 protein: CASSYQGGANYGYTF

V gene: TRBV11-1
clone size: -
J gene: TRBJ1-1
D gene: -
CDR3 DNA: TGTGCCAGCAGCAGGACCGGAGGCGCTGAAGCTTTCTTT
CDR3 protein: CASSRTGGAEAFF

V gene: TRBV11-2
clone size: -
J gene: TRBJ1-1
D gene: TRBD1
CDR3 DNA: TGTGCCAGCAGCCCTGACAGGGGGGGAGCTTTCTTT
CDR3 protein: CASSPDRGGAFF

V gene: TRBV5-1
clone size: -
J gene: TRBJ2-3
D gene: TRBD2
CDR3 DNA: TGCGCCAGCGGCATTGGGACTAGCGGGAGACTAGATACGCAGTATTTT
CDR3 protein: CASGIGTSGRLDTQYF

V gene: TRBV10-3
clone size: -
J gene: TRBJ2-1
D gene: TRBD1
CDR3 DNA: TGTGCCATCGGACAGGGGGTTAACAATGAGCAGTTCTTC
CDR3 protein: CAIGQGVNNEQFF

V gene: TRBV6-6
clone size: -
J gene: TRBJ2-7
D gene: TRBD2
CDR3 DNA: TGTGCCAGCAGTTACCCGGCTAGCGGCGACTACGAGCAGTACTTC
CDR3 protein: CASSYPASGDYEQYF

V gene: TRBV24-1
clone size: -
J gene: TRBJ2-1
D gene: -
CDR3 DNA: TGTGCCACCAGCCCCCGGGAAGATGAGCAGTTCTTC
CDR3 protein: CATSPREDEQFF

V gene: TRBV9
clone size: -
J gene: TRBJ2-3
D gene: TRBD1
CDR3 DNA: TGTGCCAGCAGCGGTTATGGGACAGGGAAGGGAGCAGATACGCAGTATTTT
CDR3 protein: CASSGYGTGKGADTQYF

V gene: TRBV4-2
clone size: few
J gene: TRBJ1-2
D gene: TRBD1
CDR3 DNA: TGTGCCAGCAGCCAAGATTGGGGGGACAGGATCCTCTATGGCTACACCTTC
CDR3 protein: CASSQDWGDRILYGYTF

V gene: TRBV24-1
clone size: -
J gene: TRBJ2-1
D gene: -
CDR3 DNA: TGTGCCACCAGTGAAGACATTCCGAATGAGCAGTTCTTC
CDR3 protein: CATSEDIPNEQFF

V gene: TRBV5-8
clone size: -
J gene: TRBJ1-6
D gene: -
CDR3 DNA: TGTGCCAGCAGCTTGGAAATTCGGCGAGGATCACCCCTCCACTTT
CDR3 protein: CASSLEIRRGSPLHF

V gene: TRBV28
clone size: -
J gene: TRBJ2-7
D gene: -
CDR3 DNA: TGTGCCAGCAGACCAGGGGGGCGGACCTACGAGCAGTACTTC
CDR3 protein: CASRPGGRTYEQYF

V gene: TRBV27
clone size: -
J gene: TRBJ2-1
D gene: TRBD2
CDR3 DNA: TGTGCCAGCAGTAGGGAGGGAACAGCCTACAATGAGCAGTTCTTC
CDR3 protein: CASSREGTAYNEQFF

V gene: TRBV24-1
clone size: -
J gene: TRBJ1-2
D gene: -
CDR3 DNA: TGTGCCACCAGTAGGTCAGGGTTTGGCTACACCTTC
CDR3 protein: CATSRSGFGYTF

V gene: TRBV7-3
clone size: few
J gene: TRBJ2-2
D gene: -
CDR3 DNA: TGTGCCAGCAGCTTAAACCCAGACAGAACAGGGAACACCGGGGAGCTGTTTTTT
CDR3 protein: CASSLNPDRTGNTGELFF

V gene: TRBV25-1
clone size: -
J gene: TRBJ1-6
D gene: -
CDR3 DNA: TGTGCCAGCAGTACAGGGCAGTATAATTCACCCCTCCACTTT
CDR3 protein: CASSTGQYNSPLHF

V gene: TRBV7-2
clone size: -
J gene: TRBJ2-1
D gene: -
CDR3 DNA: TGTGCCAGCAGCTTACAATTTGGCCTAGCCTACAATGAGCAGTTCTTC
CDR3 protein: CASSLQFGLAYNEQFF

V gene: TRBV7-2
clone size: -
J gene: TRBJ2-2
D gene: TRBD1
CDR3 DNA: TGTGCCAGCAGCTTAGCATTACAGGGGACCGGGGAGCTGTTTTTT
CDR3 protein: CASSLALQGTGELFF

V gene: TRBV12-3/TRBV12-4
clone size: -
J gene: TRBJ1-3
D gene: -
CDR3 DNA: TGTGCGGGCAGACAGTCTGGAAACACCATATATTTT
CDR3 protein: CAGRQSGNTIYF

V gene: TRBV2
clone size: -
J gene: TRBJ1-2
D gene: TRBD1
CDR3 DNA: TGTGCCAGCAGTGATCACGGACAGGCCGATTATGGCTACACCTTC
CDR3 protein: CASSDHGQADYGYTF

V gene: TRBV4-1
clone size: -
J gene: TRBJ1-5
D gene: -
CDR3 DNA: TGCGCCAGCAGCCAAGAACGGAATCAGCCCCAGCATTTT
CDR3 protein: CASSQERNQPQHF

V gene: TRBV28
clone size: few
J gene: TRBJ2-7
D gene: -
CDR3 DNA: TGTGCCAGCAGTCTGGGGGGACAGAAGTCCCACGAGCAGTACTTC
CDR3 protein: CASSLGGQKSHEQYF

V gene: TRBV4-2
clone size: -
J gene: TRBJ2-1
D gene: TRBD2
CDR3 DNA: TGTGCCAGCAGCCAAGGGACTAGCGGGGGGGCCGGTGAGCAGTTCTTC
CDR3 protein: CASSQGTSGGAGEQFF

V gene: TRBV2
clone size: -
J gene: TRBJ1-1
D gene: -
CDR3 DNA: TGTGCCAGCAGTGTTCTGTCGAACTACGCTGAAGCTTTCTTT
CDR3 protein: CASSVLSNYAEAFF

V gene: TRBV14
clone size: -
J gene: TRBJ2-2
D gene: -
CDR3 DNA: TGTGCCAGCAGCCGGGCCGCGAACACCGGGGAGCTGTTTTTT
CDR3 protein: CASSRAANTGELFF

V gene: TRBV5-5
clone size: -
J gene: TRBJ2-1
D gene: -
CDR3 DNA: TGTGCCAGCAGCTTGTGGGAGGCTCGGAATGAGCAGTTCTTC
CDR3 protein: CASSLWEARNEQFF

V gene: TRBV5-1
clone size: -
J gene: TRBJ1-5
D gene: TRBD1
CDR3 DNA: TGCGCCAGCAGCCCCGGGACAGGGACCGGTCAGCCCCAGCATTTT
CDR3 protein: CASSPGTGTGQPQHF

V gene: TRBV7-6
clone size: -
J gene: TRBJ2-7
D gene: TRBD1
CDR3 DNA: TGTGCCAGCAGCGTTACGGGACAGGGTTTCTCCTACGAGCAGTACTTC
CDR3 protein: CASSVTGQGFSYEQYF

V gene: TRBV6-5
clone size: -
J gene: TRBJ2-7
D gene: TRBD1
CDR3 DNA: TGTGCCAGCAGACGCAAAACCCGGGACAGCTACGAGCAGTACTTC
CDR3 protein: CASRRKTRDSYEQYF

V gene: TRBV28
clone size: once
J gene: TRBJ2-7
D gene: TRBD2
CDR3 DNA: TGTGCCAGCAGTTTGCCAGCGGGAAGCTCCTACGAGCAGTACTTC
CDR3 protein: CASSLPAGSSYEQYF

V gene: TRBV28
clone size: -
J gene: TRBJ2-3
D gene: -
CDR3 DNA: TGTGCCAGCAGTCCCCGGGGGGCTGCGACAGATACGCAGTATTTT
CDR3 protein: CASSPRGAATDTQYF

V gene: TRBV18
clone size: -
J gene: TRBJ2-7
D gene: TRBD2
CDR3 DNA: TGTGCCAGCTCAAGACCCGCGGGAGGAGGCTACGAGCAGTACTTC
CDR3 protein: CASSRPAGGGYEQYF

V gene: TRBV29-1
clone size: -
J gene: TRBJ2-1
D gene: -
CDR3 DNA: TGCAGCGTTGAATATGCAGGGTGGCGGAATGAGCAGTTCTTC
CDR3 protein: CSVEYAGWRNEQFF

V gene: TRBV11-2
clone size: -
J gene: TRBJ2-7
D gene: -
CDR3 DNA: TGTGCCAGCAGCTCCGGAGGGGTATCAAGAGAGCAGTACTTC
CDR3 protein: CASSSGGVSREQYF

V gene: TRBV3-1/TRBV3-2
clone size: -
J gene: TRBJ1-4
D gene: TRBD1
CDR3 DNA: TGTGCCAGCAGCCAACTCCCCGGGACAGCTAATGAAAAACTGTTTTTT
CDR3 protein: CASSQLPGTANEKLFF

V gene: TRBV7-6
clone size: -
J gene: TRBJ1-1
D gene: TRBD1
CDR3 DNA: TGTGCCAGCAGCTTAGCCGGGACAGGGGGCACTGAAGCTTTCTTT
CDR3 protein: CASSLAGTGGTEAFF

V gene: TRBV12-3/TRBV12-4
clone size: -
J gene: TRBJ1-5
D gene: -
CDR3 DNA: TGTGCCAGCAGGTGGGGGCGTATTCAGCCCCAGCATTTT
CDR3 protein: CASRWGRIQPQHF